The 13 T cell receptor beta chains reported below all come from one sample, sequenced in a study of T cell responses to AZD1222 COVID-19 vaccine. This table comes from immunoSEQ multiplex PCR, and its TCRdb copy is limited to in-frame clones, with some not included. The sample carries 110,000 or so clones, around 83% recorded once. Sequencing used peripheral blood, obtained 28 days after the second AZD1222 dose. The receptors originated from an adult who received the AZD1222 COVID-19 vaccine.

The CDR3 DNA follows: TGCGCCAGCAGCAAATACCAAGAGACCCAGTACTTC. This encodes CASSKYQETQYF. The chain recombines TRBV5-1 with TRBJ2-5; D not resolved. CDR1 and CDR2 from the germline V gene are SGHRS and YFSETQ. CDR3 size: 12 residues. V was shortened by 4 bases and J by 0 bases, with 4 bases between the two germline ends.

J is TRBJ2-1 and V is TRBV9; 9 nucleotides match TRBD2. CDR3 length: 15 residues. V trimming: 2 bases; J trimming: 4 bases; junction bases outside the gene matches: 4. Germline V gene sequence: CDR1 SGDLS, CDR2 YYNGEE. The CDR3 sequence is CASSVLAGNYNEQFF. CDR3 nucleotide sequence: TGTGCCAGCAGCGTCCTAGCGGGGAATTACAATGAGCAGTTCTTC.

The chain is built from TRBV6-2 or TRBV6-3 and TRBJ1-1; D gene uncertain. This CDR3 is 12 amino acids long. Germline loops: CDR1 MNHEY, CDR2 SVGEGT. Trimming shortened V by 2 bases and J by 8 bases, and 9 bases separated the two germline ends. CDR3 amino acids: CASSYRTDEAFF. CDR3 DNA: TGTGCCAGCAGTTACCGGACGGACGAAGCTTTCTTT.

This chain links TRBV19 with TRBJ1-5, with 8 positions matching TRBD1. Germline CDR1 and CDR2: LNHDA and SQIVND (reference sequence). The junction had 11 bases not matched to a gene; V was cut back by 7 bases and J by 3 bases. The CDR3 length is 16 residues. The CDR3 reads CASTGRGTGFNQPQHF. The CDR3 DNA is TGTGCCAGTACGGGGCGGGGGACAGGCTTCAATCAGCCCCAGCATTTT.

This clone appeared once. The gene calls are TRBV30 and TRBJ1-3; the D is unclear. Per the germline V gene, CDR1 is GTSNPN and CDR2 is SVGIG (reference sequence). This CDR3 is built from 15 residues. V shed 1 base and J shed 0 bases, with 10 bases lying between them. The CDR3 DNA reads TGTGCCTGGAGTGCCGACGAGATCTCTGGAAACACCATATATTTT. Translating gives CAWSADEISGNTIYF. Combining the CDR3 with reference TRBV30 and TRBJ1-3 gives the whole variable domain SQTIHQWPATLVQPVGSPLSLECTVEGTSNPNLYWYRQAAGRGLQLLFYSVGIGQISSEVPQNLSASRPQDRQFILSSKKLLLSDSGFYLCAWSADEISGNTIYFGEGSWLTVV.

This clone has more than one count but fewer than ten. For the CDR3, the DNA is TGTGCCAGCAGTTCGGGGACAGGGGGAAACTATGGCTACACCTTC. The encoded protein is CASSSGTGGNYGYTF. J is TRBJ1-2 and V is TRBV27, with 11 bases fitting TRBD1. In germline, CDR1 is MNHEY, CDR2 SMNVEV (reference sequence). The CDR3 has 15 amino acids. V was pared by 4 bases and J by 2 bases, with 3 bases of the junction left unmatched.

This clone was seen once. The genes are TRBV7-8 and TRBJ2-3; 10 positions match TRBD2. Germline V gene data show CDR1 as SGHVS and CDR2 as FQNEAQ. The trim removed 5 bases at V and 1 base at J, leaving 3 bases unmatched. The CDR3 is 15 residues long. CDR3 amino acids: CASSQGLAGTDTQYF. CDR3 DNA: TGTGCCAGCAGCCAAGGACTAGCGGGCACAGATACGCAGTATTTT.

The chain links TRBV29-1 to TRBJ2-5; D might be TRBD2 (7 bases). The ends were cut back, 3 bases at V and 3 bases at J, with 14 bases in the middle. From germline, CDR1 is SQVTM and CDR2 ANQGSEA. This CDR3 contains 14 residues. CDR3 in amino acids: CSVEGGLLEETQYF. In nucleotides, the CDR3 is TGCAGCGTTGAGGGGGGGCTATTAGAAGAGACCCAGTACTTC.

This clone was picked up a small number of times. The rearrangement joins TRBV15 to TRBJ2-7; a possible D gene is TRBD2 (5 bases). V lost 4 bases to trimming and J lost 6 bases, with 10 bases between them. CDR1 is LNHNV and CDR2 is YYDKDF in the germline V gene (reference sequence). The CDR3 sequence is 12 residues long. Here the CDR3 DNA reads TGTGCCACCAGCACCCCTGGGAGCGAGCAGTACTTC. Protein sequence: CATSTPGSEQYF.

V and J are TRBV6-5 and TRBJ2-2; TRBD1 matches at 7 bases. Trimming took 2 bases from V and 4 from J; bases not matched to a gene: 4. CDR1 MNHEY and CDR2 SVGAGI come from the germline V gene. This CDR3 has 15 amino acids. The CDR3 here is CASSYLTGVTGELFF. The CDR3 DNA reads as TGTGCCAGCAGTTACCTCACAGGGGTCACCGGGGAGCTGTTTTTT.

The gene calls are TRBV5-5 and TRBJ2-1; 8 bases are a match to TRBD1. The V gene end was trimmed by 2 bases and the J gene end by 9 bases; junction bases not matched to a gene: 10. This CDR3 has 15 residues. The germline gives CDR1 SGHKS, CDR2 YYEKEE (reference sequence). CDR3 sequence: CASSFQQGVLGEQFF. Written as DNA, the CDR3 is TGTGCCAGCAGCTTTCAACAGGGGGTGTTGGGTGAGCAGTTCTTC. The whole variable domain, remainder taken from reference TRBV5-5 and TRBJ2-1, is DAGVTQSPTHLIKTRGQQVTLRCSPISGHKSVSWYQQVLGQGPQFIFQYYEKEERGRGNFPDRFSARQFPNYSSELNVNALLLGDSALYLCASSFQQGVLGEQFFGPGTRLTVL.

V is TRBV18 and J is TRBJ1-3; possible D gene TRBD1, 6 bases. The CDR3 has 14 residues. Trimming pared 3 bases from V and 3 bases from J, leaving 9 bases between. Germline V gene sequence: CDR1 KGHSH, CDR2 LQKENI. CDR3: CASSPGRGGNTIYF. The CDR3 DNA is TGTGCCAGCTCACCGGGCAGGGGTGGAAACACCATATATTTT.

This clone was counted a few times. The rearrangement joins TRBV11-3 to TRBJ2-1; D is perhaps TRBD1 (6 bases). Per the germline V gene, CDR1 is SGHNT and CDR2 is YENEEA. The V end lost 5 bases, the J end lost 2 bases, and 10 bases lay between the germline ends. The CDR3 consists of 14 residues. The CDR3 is CASSPGETYNEQFF. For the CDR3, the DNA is TGTGCCAGCAGCCCAGGGGAAACCTACAATGAGCAGTTCTTC.